The entry below gives a single TCR beta chain sequence along with its context. Its specific antigen is unknown. Base qualities are not at hand, and no much larger clone is one base apart. V loses 1 base of germline sequence and J loses 1 base, and the interval between the two ends is 9 bases. The CDR3 contains 15 residues, cysteine and phenylalanine counted. Only the CDR3 DNA is retained, 45 bases long and in frame from the first base. Sequences SGHTA (CDR1) and FQGNSA (CDR2) are obtained from the germline V gene. The donors were healthy, HIV-negative adults with no recently reported acute infections or vaccinations. Every donor was a Caucasian adult residing in Nashville, Tennessee, USA. CD4+ T cells were enriched by magnetic negative selection; naive cells were then positively selected on CD45RA, and the negative fraction formed the memory subset. Blood was obtained by leukapheresis, after which PBMCs were separated by Ficoll-Histopaque density gradient centrifugation and cryopreserved in liquid nitrogen vapor phase. Purity and quantity of every magnetically sorted T cell population were checked by analytical flow cytometry. Genomic DNA was isolated from each sorted fraction and quantified by UV absorbance on a Nanodrop 2000c.

These data originate in a study of shared clonotypes between healthy human individuals (TCRdb year 2020). As for the study more broadly: A couple of women and three men aged 18 to 49 years were included in the cohort. For each donor, CD4 naive and CD4 memory were each run on three plates, CD8 naive on two plates, and CD8 memory on one plate. To increase sequencing depth and limit assay-specific biases, TCR repertoire library preparation and sequencing were carried out by different laboratories using diverse techniques. To estimate repertoire size and how much clonotype sharing occurs between individuals, the study deeply sequenced the blood TCR repertoires of about five healthy adults. Each donor's leukapheresis produced roughly between roughly 0.85 and 10 billion PBMCs. General findings and caveats noted by the study authors: Sampling was restricted to blood, and TCR repertoires in tissue are likely to differ from TCR repertoires in blood. Higher generation probabilities were observed for clonotypes shared by all four sorted-subset donors than for non-shared clonotypes. Naive subsets generally had larger estimated clonotype richness than memory subsets did. Pairwise subsampling led to the expectation that sequencing depth would affect the degree of clonotype sharing among donors. The small number of donors limited the genetic and exposure-history diversity represented. When a few donors were compared, the shared fraction of clonotypes was about 5% for naive CD4, roughly 3.3% for naive CD8, 2.3% for memory CD4, and about 0.36% for memory CD8. Rarefaction of sorted-subset datasets indicated incomplete sequencing despite the large sequencing depth.

Using the deep immunoSEQ assay, multiplex PCR amplified TCR CDR3 regions from genomic DNA. Extracted genomic DNA from each cell subset was spread evenly across all wells of several immunoSEQ 96-well plates, with each plate serving as a replicate. For sorted subsets, each replicate PCR was loaded with roughly 190 ng genomic DNA, equivalent to 25,000 to 35,000 T cell genomes. The purified libraries were quantified using a Qubit 3.0 fluorometer, sized with a Bioanalyzer 2100, and then quantified again using the KAPA Library Quantification kit. Each immunoSEQ 96-well plate was sequenced on its own single-read 150-cycle Illumina NextSeq 550 flow cell. As for the authors' bioinformatics: Because only junctional sequences without quality scores were contained in the immunoSEQ output, filtering matching that applied to full-length reads could not be performed. To assign V/J genes and CDR3, sequences were annotated using PyIR, a Python wrapper for IgBLAST v1.9, with IMGT germline references. Reads were removed for weak V/J assignments (E-value above 1e-6), missing CDR3, stop codons, out-of-frame junctions, or ambiguous translated residues. V3J clonotypes were defined as sequences sharing the same inferred V gene, J gene, and CDR3 amino acid sequence. Percentage overlap between repertoires was computed as shared unique clonotypes divided by the size of the smaller repertoire. Three approaches were used to assess repertoire richness: RTK rarefaction, the Chao1 estimator, and Recon v2.1 estimates of unobserved clonotypes. OLGA was used to compute generation probabilities for all TCRbeta clonotypes that the gDNA method yielded from a handful of donors. Imported from immuneACCESS, the table was reduced by TCRdb to in-frame sequences with V and J called. These copies leave out some clones; in studies compared against another copy, an unresolved V gene accounts for under half, and the cause of the remainder is not known. Clonal size and the V and J genes are those of that table, whereas D and trimming came from the DNA. This sample has 730,000 or so clones in its table, and 72% of those were observed once. The ten most abundant clones make up roughly 1.8% of the sample.

Rearrangement joined TRBV7-2 to TRBJ2-3; the D gene assignment is ambiguous. The sequence was obtained from a woman in her 30s in good health. Sequencing was carried out using memory CD4+ T cells sorted from blood. Sample cell subset or site, as interpreted from the label and publication: CD45RA-negative fraction. The CDR3 in this case is CASSLGHFGTDTQYF. The DNA sequence is TGTGCCAGCAGCTTAGGCCATTTCGGCACAGATACGCAGTATTTT.